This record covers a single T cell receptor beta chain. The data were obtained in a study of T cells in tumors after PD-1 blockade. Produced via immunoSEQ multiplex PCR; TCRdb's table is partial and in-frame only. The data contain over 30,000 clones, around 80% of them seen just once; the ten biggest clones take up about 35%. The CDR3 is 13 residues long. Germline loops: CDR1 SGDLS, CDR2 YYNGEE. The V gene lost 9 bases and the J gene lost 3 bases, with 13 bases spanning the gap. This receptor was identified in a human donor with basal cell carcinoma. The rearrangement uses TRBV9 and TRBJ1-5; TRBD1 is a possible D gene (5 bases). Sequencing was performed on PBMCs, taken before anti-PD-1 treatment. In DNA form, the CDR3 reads TGTGCCAACCTGACAGCTTCCAATCAGCCCCAGCATTTT. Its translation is CANLTASNQPQHF. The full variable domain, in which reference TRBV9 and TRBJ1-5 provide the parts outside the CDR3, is DSGVTQTPKHLITATGQRVTLRCSPRSGDLSVYWYQQSLDQGLQFLIQYYNGEERAKGNILERFSAQQFPDLHSELNLSSLELGDSALYFCANLTASNQPQHFGDGTRLSIL.